This TCR beta chain derives from a study of blood T cell repertoires in COVID-19 (dated by TCRdb to the early 2020s). Context from the whole study: Samples covering the acute and convalescent phases of COVID-19 were provided by collaborators in the United States, Italy and Spain. The material from the prospective study consisted of cDNA or gDNA derived from T cells, B-cell-depleted T cells, or PBMCs. The dataset comprised deeply sampled blood TCRbeta repertoires from subjects exposed to, actively infected with, or recovered from COVID-19. The repertoires were released in a freely available public database meant as a resource for research on the immune response to SARS-CoV-2. The samples were drawn from the first 160 participants of the ongoing ImmuneRACE study and from some 1,300 subjects provided by 6 global collaborators. Sample metadata almost always included a de-identified subject ID, COVID-19 status, age in years and sex. Where HLA class I and class II types were available, the types were taken from metadata supplied by the sample provider, not from assay-based typing. General study outcomes and caveats: The quantity of clinical and demographic metadata differed by source and by participant and was supplied without curation.

The CDR3 runs 17 residues from the cysteine to the phenylalanine. Left in the record is the CDR3 DNA by itself, 51 bases read in frame from the first base. Trimming takes 4 bases off V and 3 bases off J; junction bases not matched to a gene: 15. CDR1 and CDR2, looked up from the germline V gene, are SGHRS and YFSETQ. The immunoSEQ Assay, a bias-controlled multiplex PCR, was used to amplify TCRbeta CDR3 regions from genomic DNA. Concerning the study's data processing: The number of nucleated cells in each sample was estimated from the amplification of reference gene primers within the assay. Sequence reads were collapsed and filtered to measure the absolute abundance of every unique TCRbeta CDR3 rearrangement. For each sample, productive Simpson clonality was calculated as the square root of Simpson's diversity index across productive rearrangements. TCRdb mirrors the immuneACCESS table, restricted to in-frame sequences. Some clones are absent from its copies; in checked studies, under half trace to an unresolved V gene, and the reason for the others is unknown. The V and J calls and clone size are taken from that table; D and trimming were inferred from the DNA. For this sample there are 150,000 to 180,000 clones; around 78% appear just once. The top ten clonotypes cover 1.5% to 2% of the sample.

Remarks on this clone: The specificity of this receptor is unknown. It has no much larger one-base neighbor in the sample; base qualities were not kept.

Each collaborating institution followed its own protocols to collect whole blood in K2EDTA tubes. For TCRbeta analysis, collaborator samples were shipped as frozen whole blood, as isolated PBMCs, or as DNA extracted from either sample type. The sequenced sample was peripheral blood. The clonotype originates from a man older than 75 with acute or convalescent COVID-19. The chain is assembled from TRBV5-1 and TRBJ2-7, with 8 central nucleotides matching TRBD2. The nucleotides are TGCGCCAGCAGCCAGAGTAGGACTAGCCCGTTCAGCTACGAGCAGTACTTC. The encoded protein is CASSQSRTSPFSYEQYF.